The 28 T cell receptor beta chains in this list originate from one sample, sequenced in a study of T cell changes during pregnancy in multiple sclerosis. Data came from immunoSEQ multiplex PCR; TCRdb stores just in-frame clones and leaves some out. The table lists around 64,000 clones, over 90% of them singletons, with 2.6% in the top ten. Sequenced here: CD8+ T cells from peripheral blood mononuclear cells, sampled in the third trimester of pregnancy. These receptor sequences come from a female donor with multiple sclerosis, enrolled in a pregnancy study.

On this clone: Other DNA sequences in this specimen translate into the identical CDR3. The rearrangement links TRBV7-6 to TRBJ2-3; 9 nucleotides match TRBD2. Trimming removed 1 base from V and 1 base from J; junction bases left unmatched: 3. The length of the CDR3 is 16 residues. The V gene's germline CDR1 is SGHVS and CDR2 FNYEAQ. Here the CDR3 reads CASSLEVAGGTDTQYF. CDR3 in DNA: TGTGCCAGCAGCTTAGAGGTAGCGGGAGGCACAGATACGCAGTATTTT.

V is TRBV19 and J is TRBJ1-1, with D unresolved. The length of the CDR3 is 15 residues. The V gene lost 1 base and the J gene lost 4 bases, with 13 bases spanning the gap. Germline CDR1 reads LNHDA; CDR2 reads SQIVND (reference sequence). The CDR3 DNA sequence: TGTGCCAGTAGTATAGCCCACTCCACGGGCACTGAAGCTTTCTTT. Protein: CASSIAHSTGTEAFF.

The chain uses TRBV7-9 and TRBJ2-2; 9 nucleotides line up with TRBD2. The V gene end was trimmed by 5 bases and the J gene end by 3 bases; junction bases not matched to a gene: 7. CDR1 and CDR2 (germline): SEHNR, FQNEAQ (reference sequence). CDR3 length: 16 residues. CDR3 region: CASSALAGEDTGELFF. DNA of the CDR3: TGTGCCAGCAGCGCCTTAGCGGGGGAGGACACCGGGGAGCTGTTTTTT.

The V gene is TRBV15, the J gene TRBJ2-7; weak D call: TRBD1 (5 bases). The V end was cut by 2 bases, the J end by 3 bases, with 8 bases between. There are 13 residues in the CDR3. CDR1 is LNHNV and CDR2 is YYDKDF in the germline V gene (reference sequence). Here the CDR3 DNA reads TGTGCCACCAGCAGAAAAGGGGACTACGAGCAGTACTTC. Translating it yields CATSRKGDYEQYF.

This chain connects TRBV27 to TRBJ2-7; D is possibly TRBD1 (6 bases). The CDR3 covers 14 residues. The V end lost 0 bases, the J end lost 1 base, and 7 bases lay between the germline ends. CDR1 MNHEY and CDR2 SMNVEV come from the germline V gene (reference sequence). The CDR3 sequence: CASSLSQGSYEQYF. CDR3 DNA: TGTGCCAGCAGTTTATCACAGGGTTCCTACGAGCAGTACTTC.

V and J are TRBV4-1 and TRBJ2-7, with 10 bases fitting TRBD1. With 2 bases clipped from V and 6 bases from J, the junction kept 7 bases outside the gene matches. The germline CDR1 and CDR2 sequences are MGHRA and YSYEKL. The CDR3 extends over 15 amino acids. The CDR3 protein is CASSQSGTGVAEQYF. CDR3 bases: TGCGCCAGCAGCCAATCGGGGACAGGGGTAGCCGAGCAGTACTTC.

The chain recombines TRBV18 with TRBJ2-3, with TRBD2 identical over 7 bases. The CDR3 runs 15 residues. V lost 1 base to trimming and J lost 5 bases; unmatched junction nucleotides: 6. Germline loops: CDR1 KGHSH, CDR2 LQKENI. CDR3 region: CASSPQGGYGDTQYF. DNA for the CDR3: TGTGCCAGCTCACCACAGGGAGGGTATGGAGATACGCAGTATTTT.

This clone appeared many times. The chain links TRBV27 to TRBJ1-2, with D unresolved. The germline V gene encodes CDR1 MNHEY and CDR2 SMNVEV (reference sequence). The CDR3 runs 15 residues. V lost 5 bases to trimming and J lost 6 bases, with 19 bases between them. The CDR3 spells CASSPTPEVRDGYTF. CDR3 coding DNA: TGTGCCAGCAGTCCTACCCCGGAAGTGAGGGATGGCTACACCTTC.

The chain combines TRBV4-1 with TRBJ1-4, with TRBD1 identical over 7 bases. The V and J ends lost 4 bases and 4 bases, in that order; junction bases with no gene match: 9. CDR1 is MGHRA, CDR2 YSYEKL, per germline. The CDR3 totals 16 residues. The chain's CDR3 is CASSRVSDRINEKLFF. The CDR3 DNA reads TGCGCCAGCAGCCGGGTTTCGGACAGGATTAATGAAAAACTGTTTTTT.

The gene calls are TRBV28 and TRBJ2-3, with D possibly matching TRBD2 (6 bases). Germline loops: CDR1 MDHEN, CDR2 SYDVKM. This CDR3 contains 12 residues. The V end was cut by 5 bases, the J end by 4 bases, with 7 bases between. The CDR3 nucleotides are TGTGCCAGCAGTCCGGGGGCAGATACGCAGTATTTT. Its translation is CASSPGADTQYF.

This clone has a handful of counts. The CDR3 DNA reads TGTGCCAGCAGTTTATTTCAGGGGATGAACACTGAAGCTTTCTTT. Encoded protein: CASSLFQGMNTEAFF. This rearrangement joins TRBV27 to TRBJ1-1; possible D gene TRBD1, 6 bases. Trimming removed 1 base at V and 0 bases at J, with 9 bases between. The length of the CDR3 is 15 residues. From germline, CDR1 is MNHEY and CDR2 SMNVEV (reference sequence).

The chain uses TRBV29-1 and TRBJ1-2; D not certain. The CDR3 runs 11 residues. In germline, CDR1 is SQVTM, CDR2 ANQGSEA. V dropped 0 bases and J dropped 8 bases, with 7 bases sitting between them. CDR3 DNA: TGCAGCGTTGAAGACAGGCAAGGCTACACCTTC. It encodes CSVEDRQGYTF.

This chain uses TRBV11-2 with TRBJ2-1; 8 bases match TRBD2. Per germline, CDR1 SGHAT and CDR2 FQNNGV. V lost 4 bases and J lost 4; bases outside the gene matches: 12. The CDR3 spans 17 residues. For the CDR3, the DNA is TGTGCCAGCAGCTCCGGGGGGGGTAACCTCCTTTACAATGAGCAGTTCTTC. Protein sequence: CASSSGGGNLLYNEQFF.

V is TRBV15 and J is TRBJ2-5, with D possibly being TRBD1 (6 bases). The CDR3 is 17 amino acids. V lost 1 base, J lost 3 bases, and 18 bases lay in between. Germline assignment: CDR1 LNHNV and CDR2 YYDKDF (reference sequence). This CDR3 is CATSRARLGASEETQYF. CDR3 nucleotide sequence: TGTGCCACCAGCAGAGCTAGGTTGGGGGCATCGGAAGAGACCCAGTACTTC.

The chain carries TRBV27 and TRBJ2-1; no definite D call. This CDR3 has 13 amino acids. Germline V lookup: CDR1 MNHEY, CDR2 SMNVEV (reference sequence). The germline V and J ends were trimmed by 5 bases and 5 bases, with 10 bases remaining between them. For the CDR3, the DNA is TGTGCCAGCAGTCCGGTGTATCACAATGAGCAGTTCTTC. Translation: CASSPVYHNEQFF.

The chain uses TRBV5-1 and TRBJ1-1, with D tentatively TRBD1 (6 bases). Per the germline V gene, CDR1 is SGHRS and CDR2 is YFSETQ. The V and J ends lost 3 bases and 7 bases respectively, with 22 bases between them. The CDR3 is made up of 16 amino acids. CDR3 nucleotides: TGCGCCAGCAGCTATGCCAGCAGGGGACGGACGTATGAAGCTTTCTTT. Protein product: CASSYASRGRTYEAFF.

The chain employs TRBV29-1 and TRBJ2-1; possibly TRBD2 for D (7 bases). CDR3 length: 15 amino acids. Germline V CDR1 and CDR2: SQVTM, ANQGSEA. V was trimmed by 6 bases and J by 15 bases, leaving 30 bases between them. DNA for the CDR3: TGCAGCGTCCCCGGGACGCCCCCGGGTGGGGGGGCGGTGTTCTTC. Translating it yields CSVPGTPPGGGAVFF.

This chain uses TRBV4-1 with TRBJ1-3; maybe TRBD1 (5 bases). This CDR3 has 15 amino acids. Trimming cost V 3 bases and J 0 bases, with 9 bases left between them. From germline, CDR1 is MGHRA and CDR2 YSYEKL. For the CDR3, the DNA is TGCGCCAGCAGCCAGGGCAGGGCCTCTGGAAACACCATATATTTT. Translating it yields CASSQGRASGNTIYF.

This sequence joins TRBV19 and TRBJ1-5; D perhaps matches TRBD1 (5 bases). Per the germline V gene, CDR1 is LNHDA and CDR2 is SQIVND (reference sequence). V lost 6 bases and J lost 0, with 12 bases in between. The CDR3 has 15 amino acids. The CDR3 nucleotides are TGTGCCAGTAGCTCGACAGCTCATAGCAATCAGCCCCAGCATTTT. This translates into CASSSTAHSNQPQHF.

The rearrangement uses TRBV10-2 and TRBJ2-7; 9 nucleotides agree with TRBD2. The CDR3 is 14 residues long. Germline V CDR1 and CDR2: WSHSY, SAAADI. V shed 2 bases, J shed 3 bases, and the junction held 2 bases outside the gene matches. CDR3 bases: TGCGCCAGCAGTGAGAGTAGCGGGAGCTACGAGCAGTACTTC. This gives the protein CASSESSGSYEQYF.

This sequence joins TRBV10-1 and TRBJ2-7; 9 positions agree with TRBD2. The ends lost 3 bases at V and 1 base at J; junction bases unmatched: 4. CDR1 is WNHNN and CDR2 is SYGVQD in the germline V gene (reference sequence). The CDR3 runs to 15 residues. The CDR3 loop is CASSESLAGSYEQYF. CDR3 coding DNA: TGCGCCAGCAGTGAATCGCTAGCGGGATCCTACGAGCAGTACTTC.

V is TRBV6-5 and J is TRBJ2-5, with a tentative D call TRBD2 (6 bases). Germline V gives CDR1 MNHEY, CDR2 SVGAGI. CDR3 length equals 15 residues. The V gene lost 6 bases and the J gene lost 0 bases, with 14 bases spanning the gap. CDR3 DNA sequence: TGTGCCAGCAGCCTGGAGGGGACCTACCAAGAGACCCAGTACTTC. Encoded protein: CASSLEGTYQETQYF.

V is TRBV5-1 and J is TRBJ2-5, with D perhaps matching TRBD1 (5 bases). CDR1 and CDR2 from the germline V gene are SGHRS and YFSETQ. The CDR3 has 15 residues. V shed 0 bases and J shed 5 bases, with 14 bases lying between them. CDR3 region: CASSLALGEGETQYF. The CDR3 nucleotides are TGCGCCAGCAGCTTGGCCCTAGGGGAAGGGGAGACCCAGTACTTC. Complete variable domain (other parts from reference TRBV5-1 and TRBJ2-5): KAGVTQTPRYLIKTRGQQVTLSCSPISGHRSVSWYQQTPGQGLQFLFEYFSETQRNKGNFPGRFSGRQFSNSRSEMNVSTLELGDSALYLCASSLALGEGETQYFGPGTRLLVL.

This sequence joins TRBV5-6 and TRBJ2-7; 8 bases are shared with TRBD2. Germline V lookup: CDR1 SGHDT, CDR2 YYEEEE. This CDR3 has 13 residues. V lost 3 bases to trimming and J lost 2 bases; unmatched junction nucleotides: 1. For the CDR3, the DNA is TGTGCCAGCAGCTGGACTAGCCCCTACGAGCAGTACTTC. Protein: CASSWTSPYEQYF. The variable domain in full, with the rest retrieved from reference TRBV5-6 and TRBJ2-7, is DAGVTQSPTHLIKTRGQQVTLRCSPKSGHDTVSWYQQALGQGPQFIFQYYEEEERQRGNFPDRFSGHQFPNYSSELNVNALLLGDSALYLCASSWTSPYEQYFGPGTRLTVT.

V usage is TRBV27 and J usage is TRBJ1-2; no reliable D call. V lost 0 bases to trimming and J lost 8 bases, with 13 bases between them. The germline CDR1 and CDR2 sequences are MNHEY and SMNVEV (reference sequence). CDR3 length: 14 residues. CDR3 residues: CASSLSSSGLGYTF. The CDR3 DNA follows: TGTGCCAGCAGTTTATCGAGTTCGGGTTTGGGCTACACCTTC.

Turning to this clone: At one of its ends the junction is not consistent with the germline gene, which may arise from a read error. The rearrangement links TRBV5-1 to TRBJ2-1, with 14 positions matching TRBD2. CDR1 is SGHRS and CDR2 is YFSETQ in the germline V gene. CDR3 length equals 19 residues. This CDR3 is CASSAYPGLAGEVGNGQFF. CDR3 coding DNA: TGCGCCAGCAGCGCATACCCGGGACTAGCGGGAGAAGTAGGTAATGGGCAGTTCTTC. Drawing the rest from reference TRBV5-1 and TRBJ2-1, the complete variable domain is KAGVTQTPRYLIKTRGQQVTLSCSPISGHRSVSWYQQTPGQGLQFLFEYFSETQRNKGNFPGRFSGRQFSNSRSEMNVSTLELGDSALYLCASSAYPGLAGEVGNGQFFGPGTRLTVL.

The chain combines TRBV7-9 with TRBJ2-3, with 8 bases lining up with TRBD1. CDR1 is SEHNR and CDR2 is FQNEAQ in the germline V gene (reference sequence). This CDR3 has 16 residues. Unmatched junction bases numbered 17, after V lost 8 bases and J lost 7 bases. The CDR3 bases are TGTGCCAGCTGCAAAGAAACAGGGGGAGAAGGGAATACGCAGTATTTT. Translated: CASCKETGGEGNTQYF.

The DNA of the CDR3 is TGTGCCAGCAGCTTGAGCGGCGTGGGCCCCGAGACCCAGTACTTC. Its protein is CASSLSGVGPETQYF. V and J are TRBV13 and TRBJ2-5; tentatively, D is TRBD2 (5 bases). This CDR3 comprises 15 residues. V was clipped by 3 bases and J by 5 bases, with 16 bases between them. Germline CDR1 is PRHDT and CDR2 is FYEKMQ (reference sequence).